The 2 T cell receptor beta chains listed next were all sequenced from one sample in a study of blood T cell repertoires in COVID-19. Method: immunoSEQ multiplex PCR; TCRdb's copy keeps in-frame clones and lacks some. The sample includes 250,000 or so clones, approximately 83% seen only once; the top ten take roughly 5%. What was sequenced was peripheral blood. The receptors were sampled from a human donor in a cohort sampled during active COVID-19.

The chain employs TRBV9 and TRBJ2-3; possibly TRBD1 for D (5 bases). The CDR3 has 14 residues. The germline CDR1 and CDR2 sequences are SGDLS and YYNGEE. V lost 0 bases and J lost 7, with 12 bases in between. CDR3 in DNA: TGTGCCAGCAGCGTAGATGTCAGGGTAAATACGCAGTATTTT. Protein product: CASSVDVRVNTQYF.

The chain couples TRBV23-1 to TRBJ2-7, with 7 bases lining up with TRBD1. TRBV23-1 is filed as an ORF, its function uncertain. This CDR3 has 16 amino acids. V dropped 8 bases and J dropped 6; count of bases not matched to a gene: 19. The CDR3 reads CASPNPTDRNPREQYF. The DNA for the CDR3 is TGCGCCAGCCCAAATCCCACGGACAGGAACCCCCGCGAGCAGTACTTC.